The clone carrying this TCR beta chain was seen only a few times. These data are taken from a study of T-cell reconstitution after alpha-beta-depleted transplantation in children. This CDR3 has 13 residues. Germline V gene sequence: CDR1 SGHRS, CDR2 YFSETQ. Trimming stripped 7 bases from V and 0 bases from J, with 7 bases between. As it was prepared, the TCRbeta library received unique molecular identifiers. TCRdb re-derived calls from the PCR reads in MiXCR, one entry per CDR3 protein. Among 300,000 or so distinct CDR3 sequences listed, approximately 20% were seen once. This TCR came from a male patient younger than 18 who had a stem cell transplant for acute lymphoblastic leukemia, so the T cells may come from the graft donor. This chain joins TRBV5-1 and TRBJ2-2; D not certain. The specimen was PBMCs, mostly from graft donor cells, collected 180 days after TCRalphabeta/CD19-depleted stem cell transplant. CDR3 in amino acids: CASCRANTGELFF. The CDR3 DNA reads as TGCGCCAGCTGCCGCGCGAACACCGGGGAGCTGTTTTTT.